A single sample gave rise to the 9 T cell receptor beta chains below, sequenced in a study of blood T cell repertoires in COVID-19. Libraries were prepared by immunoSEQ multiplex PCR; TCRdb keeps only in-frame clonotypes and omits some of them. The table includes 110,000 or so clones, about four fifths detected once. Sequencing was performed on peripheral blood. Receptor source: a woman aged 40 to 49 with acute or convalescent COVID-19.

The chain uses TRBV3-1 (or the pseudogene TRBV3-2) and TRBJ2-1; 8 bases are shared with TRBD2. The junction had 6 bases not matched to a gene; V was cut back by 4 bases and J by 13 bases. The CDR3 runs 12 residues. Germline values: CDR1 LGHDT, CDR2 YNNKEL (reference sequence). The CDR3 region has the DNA TGTGCCAGCAGCCGAGAGGGACTAGTACAGTTCTTC. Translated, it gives CASSREGLVQFF.

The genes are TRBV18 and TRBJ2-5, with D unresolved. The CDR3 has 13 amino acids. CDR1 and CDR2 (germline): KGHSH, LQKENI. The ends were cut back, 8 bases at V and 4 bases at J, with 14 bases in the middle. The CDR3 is CASLSSLGETQYF. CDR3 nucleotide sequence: TGTGCCAGCCTATCATCCCTAGGAGAGACCCAGTACTTC.

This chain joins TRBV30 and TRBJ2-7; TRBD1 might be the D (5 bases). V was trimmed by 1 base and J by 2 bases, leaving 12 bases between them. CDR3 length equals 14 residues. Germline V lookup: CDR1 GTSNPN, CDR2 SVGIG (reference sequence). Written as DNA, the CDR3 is TGTGCCTGGAGTGGGGGCAGGTATACCTACGAGCAGTACTTC. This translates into CAWSGGRYTYEQYF.

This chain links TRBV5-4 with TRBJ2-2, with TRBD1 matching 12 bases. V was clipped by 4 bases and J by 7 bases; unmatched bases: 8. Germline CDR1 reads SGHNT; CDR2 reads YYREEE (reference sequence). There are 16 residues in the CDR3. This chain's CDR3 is CASSRPGTGGHGELFF. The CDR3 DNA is TGTGCCAGCAGCCGACCTGGGACAGGGGGCCACGGGGAGCTGTTTTTT.

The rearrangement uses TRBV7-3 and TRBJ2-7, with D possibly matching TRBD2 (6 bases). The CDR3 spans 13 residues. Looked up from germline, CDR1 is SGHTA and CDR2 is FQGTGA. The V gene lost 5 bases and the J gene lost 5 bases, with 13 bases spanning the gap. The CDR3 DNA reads TGTGCCAGCAGCCCTCAAGGAGGGGACGAGCAGTACTTC. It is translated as CASSPQGGDEQYF.

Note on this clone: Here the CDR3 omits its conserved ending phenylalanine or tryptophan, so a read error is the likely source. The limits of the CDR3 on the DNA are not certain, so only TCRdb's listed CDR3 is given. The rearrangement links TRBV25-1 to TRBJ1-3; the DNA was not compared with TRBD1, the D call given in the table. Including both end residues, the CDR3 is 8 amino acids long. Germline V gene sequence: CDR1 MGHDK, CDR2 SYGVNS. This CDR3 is CASIHFCV.

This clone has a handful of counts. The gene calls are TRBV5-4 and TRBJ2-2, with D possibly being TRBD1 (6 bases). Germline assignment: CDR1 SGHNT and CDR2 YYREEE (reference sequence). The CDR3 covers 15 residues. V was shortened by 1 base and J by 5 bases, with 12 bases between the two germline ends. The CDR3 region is CASSLQGPVTGELFF. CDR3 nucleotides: TGTGCCAGCAGCTTGCAGGGGCCGGTTACCGGGGAGCTGTTTTTT. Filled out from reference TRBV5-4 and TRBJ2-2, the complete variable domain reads ETGVTQSPTHLIKTRGQQVTLRCSSQSGHNTVSWYQQALGQGPQFIFQYYREEENGRGNFPPRFSGLQFPNYSSELNVNALELDDSALYLCASSLQGPVTGELFFGEGSRLTVL.

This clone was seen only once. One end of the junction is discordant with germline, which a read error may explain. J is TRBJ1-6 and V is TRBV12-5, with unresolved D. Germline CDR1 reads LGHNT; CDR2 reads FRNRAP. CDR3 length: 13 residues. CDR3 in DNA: TGTGCTAGTGGTTTGGTACCGAGCGAGCCCTTAAGGTTT. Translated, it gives CASGLVPSEPLRF.

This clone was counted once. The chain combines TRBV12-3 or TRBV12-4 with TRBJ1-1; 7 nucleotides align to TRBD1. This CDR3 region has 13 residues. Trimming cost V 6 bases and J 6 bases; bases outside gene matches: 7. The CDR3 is CASSQGVVAEAFF. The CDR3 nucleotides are TGTGCCAGCAGCCAGGGGGTAGTCGCTGAAGCTTTCTTT.